Each of the 18 T cell receptor beta chains below was sequenced from the same sample in a study of response to subunit inactivated influenza vaccine. MiXCR, applied by TCRdb to the RT-PCR reads, yields one record per CDR3 protein. The top ten hold 10% to 13% of the sample, which has around 520,000 distinct CDR3 sequences, about an eighth seen once. The sample here was PBMCs from blood, taken on the day of vaccination. Every receptor here comes from a man aged 50-59 years who received an inactivated influenza vaccine.

The chain has TRBV27 and TRBJ2-1, with a weak D call TRBD2 (6 bases). This CDR3 is built from 18 residues. Germline loops: CDR1 MNHEY, CDR2 SMNVEV (reference sequence). Trimming stripped 2 bases from V and 3 bases from J, with 20 bases between. This chain's CDR3 is CASSLEGSGAGNYNEQFF. In DNA form, the CDR3 reads TGTGCCAGCAGTTTAGAGGGGTCTGGGGCGGGAAACTACAATGAGCAGTTCTTC.

This clonotype was seen a handful of times. The J gene is TRBJ2-2, the V gene TRBV5-1, with unresolved D. This CDR3 contains 15 residues. Germline CDR1 SGHRS, CDR2 YFSETQ. Trimming removed 4 bases at V and 6 bases at J, with 16 bases between. Written as DNA, the CDR3 is TGCGCCAGCAGCAACCGAATAGAGCCAGCCGGGGAGCTGTTTTTT. This sequence encodes CASSNRIEPAGELFF. Full variable domain (remainder filled in from reference TRBV5-1 and TRBJ2-2): KAGVTQTPRYLIKTRGQQVTLSCSPISGHRSVSWYQQTPGQGLQFLFEYFSETQRNKGNFPGRFSGRQFSNSRSEMNVSTLELGDSALYLCASSNRIEPAGELFFGEGSRLTVL.

The chain carries TRBV2 and TRBJ2-1; D ambiguous. Per germline, CDR1 SNHLY and CDR2 FYNNEI. This CDR3 has 15 amino acids. Trimming removed 1 base at V and 0 bases at J, with 7 bases between. This CDR3 reads CASSEEVSSYNEQFF. The CDR3 DNA sequence: TGTGCCAGCAGTGAAGAGGTGAGCTCCTACAATGAGCAGTTCTTC.

This clonotype has ten or more counts. This chain uses TRBV5-1 with TRBJ2-2; a possible D gene is TRBD2 (5 bases). V lost 2 bases and J lost 1, with 15 bases in between. This CDR3 contains 17 residues. CDR1 is SGHRS and CDR2 is YFSETQ in the germline V gene. CDR3 amino acids: CASSFLRLAENTGELFF. The CDR3 DNA reads as TGCGCCAGCAGCTTTTTGAGGCTAGCCGAGAACACCGGGGAGCTGTTTTTT.

This clonotype showed up just a few times. The chain couples TRBV18 to TRBJ2-7; the D gene is possibly TRBD1 (6 bases). V lost 5 bases and J lost 4, with 15 bases in between. The length of the CDR3 is 14 residues. The V gene's germline CDR1 is KGHSH and CDR2 LQKENI. The CDR3 DNA sequence: TGTGCCAGCTCAGCGGCAGGGGATTCGTACGAGCAGTACTTC. It encodes CASSAAGDSYEQYF.

This clonotype has ten or more counts. V usage is TRBV5-1 and J usage is TRBJ2-2; 7 bases are shared with TRBD1. V shed 5 bases, J shed 0 bases, and the junction held 10 bases outside the gene matches. The CDR3 runs to 17 residues. Germline CDR1 reads SGHRS; CDR2 reads YFSETQ. CDR3 sequence (DNA): TGCGCCAGCAGTTCTATCCCCGGGACAGCGAACACCGGGGAGCTGTTTTTT. The encoded protein is CASSSIPGTANTGELFF.

In this sample, this clonotype turned up a few times. The chain joins TRBV11-2 to TRBJ2-2, with D maybe TRBD1 (6 bases). V was shortened by 5 bases and J by 8 bases, with 18 bases between the two germline ends. Germline lookup yields CDR1 SGHAT and CDR2 FQNNGV. This CDR3 has 15 amino acids. This CDR3 is CASSPKQGLYGELFF. The DNA for the CDR3 is TGTGCCAGCAGCCCTAAACAGGGATTGTATGGGGAGCTGTTTTTT.

V and J are TRBV7-2 and TRBJ2-7, with a weak D call TRBD1 (5 bases). The CDR3 sequence is 15 residues long. Germline values: CDR1 SGHTA, CDR2 FQGNSA. Between the trimmed V and J ends, which lost 2 bases and 4 bases, there was a span of 15 bases. The CDR3 region is CASSLSAGAKYEQYF. The CDR3 DNA reads TGTGCCAGCAGCTTATCTGCTGGGGCGAAATACGAGCAGTACTTC.

This clonotype was found a few times. This rearrangement joins TRBV7-9 to TRBJ2-7; 7 positions agree with TRBD2. The CDR3 extends over 13 amino acids. Trimming removed 4 bases from V and 5 bases from J; junction bases left unmatched: 5. Germline CDR1 reads SEHNR; CDR2 reads FQNEAQ (reference sequence). CDR3 sequence (DNA): TGTGCCAGCAGCTCGTCAGGGAGGGACGAGCAGTACTTC. Its translation is CASSSSGRDEQYF.

The chain is built from TRBV5-3 and TRBJ1-5; D perhaps matches TRBD1 (5 bases). TRBV5-3 is labeled an ORF, and its function is uncertain. The CDR3 contains 13 residues. V dropped 3 bases and J dropped 7 bases, with 11 bases sitting between them. CDR3 region: CARSCPTEQPQHF. The CDR3 DNA reads TGTGCCAGAAGCTGCCCGACAGAACAGCCCCAGCATTTT.

This clonotype was observed a handful of times. The rearrangement links TRBV20-1 to TRBJ1-6; D is unresolved. Germline V gene data show CDR1 as DFQATT and CDR2 as SNEGSKA (reference sequence). Trimming took off 6 bases at V and 4 bases at J, with 16 bases between the two ends. The CDR3 runs 15 residues. The CDR3 spells CSATDRRNYNSPLHF. The CDR3, as DNA: TGCAGTGCGACCGACCGAAGAAATTATAATTCACCCCTCCACTTT.

DNA of the CDR3: TGCAGCGTTGAGGGGGCAGTGAACACTGAAGCTTTCTTT. As protein: CSVEGAVNTEAFF. The chain recombines TRBV29-1 with TRBJ1-1, with D maybe TRBD1 (6 bases). Trimming pared 3 bases from V and 0 bases from J, leaving 8 bases between. The length of the CDR3 is 13 residues. Germline CDR1 and CDR2: SQVTM and ANQGSEA.

The chain carries TRBV5-8 and TRBJ1-4; D is uncertain. The CDR3 extends over 16 amino acids. Trimming left V 1 base short and J 8 bases short, with 18 bases between. CDR1 is SGHTS and CDR2 is YDEGEE in the germline V gene. CDR3 sequence (DNA): TGTGCCAGCAGCTTGTCATGGCGAGCCGGCGGGGAAAAACTGTTTTTT. This gives the protein CASSLSWRAGGEKLFF.

As DNA, the CDR3 is TGTGCCAGCAGCCTCGGGACAGGGCGGCTAGCGGGAGACGAGCAGTACTTC. Translating gives CASSLGTGRLAGDEQYF. The rearrangement uses TRBV7-8 and TRBJ2-7, with a weak D call TRBD2 (10 bases). CDR1 and CDR2 from the germline V gene are SGHVS and FQNEAQ. This CDR3 is built from 17 residues. V dropped 5 bases and J dropped 5 bases, with 25 bases sitting between them.

This clonotype appeared a few times. The chain has TRBV7-3 and TRBJ2-5; 10 bases align to TRBD1. Germline V gene lookup returns CDR1 SGHTA and CDR2 FQGTGA. V lost 5 bases and J lost 4; bases outside the gene matches: 4. The CDR3 length is 14 residues. CDR3 sequence: CASSVTGGLETQYF. The CDR3 DNA sequence: TGTGCCAGCAGCGTGACAGGGGGCTTAGAGACCCAGTACTTC.

The chain joins TRBV7-9 to TRBJ2-3, with unresolved D. CDR1 SEHNR and CDR2 FQNEAQ come from the germline V gene (reference sequence). V lost 2 bases, J lost 2 bases, and 8 bases lay in between. This CDR3 is 14 amino acids long. CDR3 residues: CASSLRDTTDTQYF. CDR3 in DNA: TGTGCCAGCAGCTTAAGGGATACCACAGATACGCAGTATTTT.

This clonotype has just a few counts. The chain has TRBV12-3 or TRBV12-4 and TRBJ2-5; D gene uncertain. Trimming shortened V by 5 bases and J by 0 bases, and 10 bases separated the two germline ends. There are 14 residues in the CDR3. CDR3 nucleotides: TGTGCCAGCAGTCAAGACTGGGACCAAGAGACCCAGTACTTC. Protein sequence: CASSQDWDQETQYF.

This clonotype showed up just a few times. J is TRBJ2-1 and V is TRBV7-9; TRBD1 is a possible D gene (6 bases). Germline lookup yields CDR1 SEHNR and CDR2 FQNEAQ (reference sequence). The V end lost 5 bases, the J end lost 5 bases, and 16 bases lay between the germline ends. The CDR3 loop spans 15 amino acids. CDR3 bases: TGTGCCAGCAGCCTCACAGGGTCTAGAAACAATGAGCAGTTCTTC. Translating it yields CASSLTGSRNNEQFF.